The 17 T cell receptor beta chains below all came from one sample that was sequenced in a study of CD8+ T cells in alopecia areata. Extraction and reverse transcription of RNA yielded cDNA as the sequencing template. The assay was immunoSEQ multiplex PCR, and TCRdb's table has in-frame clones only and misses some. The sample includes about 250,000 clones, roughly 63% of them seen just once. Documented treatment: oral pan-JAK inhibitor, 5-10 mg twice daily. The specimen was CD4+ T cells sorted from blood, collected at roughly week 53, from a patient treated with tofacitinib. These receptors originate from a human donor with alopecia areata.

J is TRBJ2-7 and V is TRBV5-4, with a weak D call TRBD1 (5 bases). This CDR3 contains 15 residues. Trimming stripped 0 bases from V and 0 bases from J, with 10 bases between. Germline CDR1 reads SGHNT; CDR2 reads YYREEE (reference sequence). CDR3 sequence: CASSLGGLSSYEQYF. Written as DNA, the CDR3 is TGTGCCAGCAGCTTGGGGGGCCTAAGCTCCTACGAGCAGTACTTC.

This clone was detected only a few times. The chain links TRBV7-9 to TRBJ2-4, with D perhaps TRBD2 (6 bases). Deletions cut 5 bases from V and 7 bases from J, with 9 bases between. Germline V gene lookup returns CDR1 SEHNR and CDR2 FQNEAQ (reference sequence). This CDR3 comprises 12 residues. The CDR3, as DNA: TGTGCCAGCAGCCCCCTAGCGAACATTCAGTACTTC. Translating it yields CASSPLANIQYF.

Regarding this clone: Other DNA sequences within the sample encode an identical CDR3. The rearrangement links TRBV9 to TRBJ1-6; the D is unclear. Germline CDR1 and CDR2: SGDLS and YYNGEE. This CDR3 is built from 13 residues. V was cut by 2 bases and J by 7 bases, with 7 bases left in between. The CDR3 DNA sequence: TGTGCCAGCAGCGTTGGTAGAAATTCACCCCTCCACTTT. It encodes CASSVGRNSPLHF.

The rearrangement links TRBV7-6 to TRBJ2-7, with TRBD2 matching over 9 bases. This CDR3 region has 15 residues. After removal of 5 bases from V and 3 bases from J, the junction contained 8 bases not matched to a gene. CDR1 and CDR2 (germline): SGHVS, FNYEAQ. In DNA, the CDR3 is TGTGCCAGCAGCCAGGCGGCTAGCGGGGACTACGAGCAGTACTTC. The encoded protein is CASSQAASGDYEQYF.

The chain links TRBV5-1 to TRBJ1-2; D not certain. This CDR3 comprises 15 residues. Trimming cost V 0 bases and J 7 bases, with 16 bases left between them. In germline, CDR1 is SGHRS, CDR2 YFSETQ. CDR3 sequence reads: CASSLAGAASSGYTF. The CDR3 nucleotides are TGCGCCAGCAGCTTGGCCGGTGCGGCTTCTAGTGGCTACACCTTC.

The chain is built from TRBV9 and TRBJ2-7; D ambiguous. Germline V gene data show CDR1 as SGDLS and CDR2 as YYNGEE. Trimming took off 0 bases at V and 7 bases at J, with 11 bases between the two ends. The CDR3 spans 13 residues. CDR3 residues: CASSVVPLGEQYF. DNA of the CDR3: TGTGCCAGCAGCGTAGTCCCCTTGGGGGAGCAGTACTTC.

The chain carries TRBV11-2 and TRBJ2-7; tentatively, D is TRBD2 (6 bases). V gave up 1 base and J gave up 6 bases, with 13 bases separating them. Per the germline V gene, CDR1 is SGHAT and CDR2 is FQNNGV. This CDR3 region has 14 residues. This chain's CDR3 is CASSLVRREVEQYF. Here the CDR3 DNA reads TGTGCCAGCAGCTTAGTTCGCAGGGAGGTCGAGCAGTACTTC.

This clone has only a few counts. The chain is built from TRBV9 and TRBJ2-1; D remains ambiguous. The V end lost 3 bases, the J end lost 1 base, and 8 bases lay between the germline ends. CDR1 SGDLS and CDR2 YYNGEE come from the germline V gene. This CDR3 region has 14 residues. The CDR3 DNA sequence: TGTGCCAGCAGCGCGGACCTATCCTACAATGAGCAGTTCTTC. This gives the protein CASSADLSYNEQFF.

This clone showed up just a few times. CDR3 in amino acids: CASSRTDNYGYTF. The CDR3 DNA is TGTGCCAGCTCACGTACAGATAACTATGGCTACACCTTC. The chain links TRBV18 to TRBJ1-2; D is unresolved. CDR1 is KGHSH, CDR2 LQKENI, per germline. CDR3 length: 13 amino acids. Between the trimmed V and J ends, which lost 4 bases and 1 base, there was a span of 7 bases.

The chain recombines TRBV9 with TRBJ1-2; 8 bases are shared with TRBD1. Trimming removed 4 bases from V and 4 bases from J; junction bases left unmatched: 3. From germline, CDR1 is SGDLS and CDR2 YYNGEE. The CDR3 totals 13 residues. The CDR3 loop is CASSPGQVYGYTF. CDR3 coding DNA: TGTGCCAGCAGCCCGGGACAGGTCTATGGCTACACCTTC. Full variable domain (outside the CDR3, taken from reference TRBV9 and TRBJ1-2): DSGVTQTPKHLITATGQRVTLRCSPRSGDLSVYWYQQSLDQGLQFLIQYYNGEERAKGNILERFSAQQFPDLHSELNLSSLELGDSALYFCASSPGQVYGYTFGSGTRLTVV.

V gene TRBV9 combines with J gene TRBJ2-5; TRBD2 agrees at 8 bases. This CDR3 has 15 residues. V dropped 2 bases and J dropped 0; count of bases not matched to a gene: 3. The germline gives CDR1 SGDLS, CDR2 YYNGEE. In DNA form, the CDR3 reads TGTGCCAGCAGCGTGGCTAGCGGGCACCAAGAGACCCAGTACTTC. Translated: CASSVASGHQETQYF.

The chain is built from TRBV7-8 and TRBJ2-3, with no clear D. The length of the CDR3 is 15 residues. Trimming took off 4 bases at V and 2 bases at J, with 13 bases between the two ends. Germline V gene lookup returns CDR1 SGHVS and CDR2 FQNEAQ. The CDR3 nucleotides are TGTGCCAGCAGCTCAGCTGGAGCCGTCACAGATACGCAGTATTTT. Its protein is CASSSAGAVTDTQYF.

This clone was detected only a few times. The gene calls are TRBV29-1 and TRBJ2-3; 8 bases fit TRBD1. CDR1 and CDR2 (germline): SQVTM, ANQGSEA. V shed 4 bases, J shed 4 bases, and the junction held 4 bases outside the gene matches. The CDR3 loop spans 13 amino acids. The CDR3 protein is CSVGDRGADTQYF. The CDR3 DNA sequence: TGCAGCGTTGGCGACAGGGGCGCAGATACGCAGTATTTT.

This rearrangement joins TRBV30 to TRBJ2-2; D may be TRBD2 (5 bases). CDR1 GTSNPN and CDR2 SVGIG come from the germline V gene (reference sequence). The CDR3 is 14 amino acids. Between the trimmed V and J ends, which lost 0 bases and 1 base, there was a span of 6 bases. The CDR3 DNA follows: TGTGCCTGGAGTGTACGGGGGAACACCGGGGAGCTGTTTTTT. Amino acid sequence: CAWSVRGNTGELFF.

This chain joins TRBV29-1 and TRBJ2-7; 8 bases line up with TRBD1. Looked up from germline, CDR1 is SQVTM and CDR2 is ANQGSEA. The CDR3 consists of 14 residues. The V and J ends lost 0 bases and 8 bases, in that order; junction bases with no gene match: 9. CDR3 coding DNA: TGCAGCGTTGAAGATTGGTCAGGGGGCGAAAAGCAGTACTTC. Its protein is CSVEDWSGGEKQYF.

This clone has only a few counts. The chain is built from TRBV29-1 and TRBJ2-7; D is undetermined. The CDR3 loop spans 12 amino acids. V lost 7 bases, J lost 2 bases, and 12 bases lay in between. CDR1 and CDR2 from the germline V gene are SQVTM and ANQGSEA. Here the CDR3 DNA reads TGCAGCGCCATGAATTCAGCCTACGAGCAGTACTTC. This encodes CSAMNSAYEQYF.

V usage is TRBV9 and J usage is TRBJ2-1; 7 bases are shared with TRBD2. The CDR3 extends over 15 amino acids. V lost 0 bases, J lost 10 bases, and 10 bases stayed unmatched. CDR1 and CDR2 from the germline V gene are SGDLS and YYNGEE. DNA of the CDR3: TGTGCCAGCAGCGTAGAATTAAGAGGAGCGGGGGAGCAGTTCTTC. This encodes CASSVELRGAGEQFF.